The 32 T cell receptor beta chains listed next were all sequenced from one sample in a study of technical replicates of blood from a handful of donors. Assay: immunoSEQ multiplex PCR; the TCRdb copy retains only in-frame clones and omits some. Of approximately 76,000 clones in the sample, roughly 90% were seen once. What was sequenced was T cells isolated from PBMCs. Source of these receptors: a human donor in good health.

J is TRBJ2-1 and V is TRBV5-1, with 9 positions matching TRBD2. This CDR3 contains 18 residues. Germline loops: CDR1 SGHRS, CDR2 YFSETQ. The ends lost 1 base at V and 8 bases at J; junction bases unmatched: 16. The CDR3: CASSLISGSLRGGDEQFF. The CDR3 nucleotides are TGCGCCAGCAGCTTGATTAGCGGGAGTCTTAGGGGGGGCGATGAGCAGTTCTTC.

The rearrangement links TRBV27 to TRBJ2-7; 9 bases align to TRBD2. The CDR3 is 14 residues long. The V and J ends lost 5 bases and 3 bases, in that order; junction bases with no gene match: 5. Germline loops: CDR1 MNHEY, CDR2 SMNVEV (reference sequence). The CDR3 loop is CASSLTSGLYEQYF. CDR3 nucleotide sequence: TGTGCCAGCAGTCTGACTAGCGGTCTCTACGAGCAGTACTTC.

The CDR3 sequence is CASSGEGAGANVLTF. CDR3 in DNA: TGTGCCAGCAGTGGGGAGGGTGCTGGGGCCAACGTCCTGACTTTC. This rearrangement joins TRBV6-4 to TRBJ2-6; 7 bases match TRBD2. The V segment lost 4 bases and the J segment 2 bases; nucleotides outside the gene matches: 2. Germline lookup yields CDR1 MRHNA and CDR2 SNTAGT. The CDR3 length is 15 residues.

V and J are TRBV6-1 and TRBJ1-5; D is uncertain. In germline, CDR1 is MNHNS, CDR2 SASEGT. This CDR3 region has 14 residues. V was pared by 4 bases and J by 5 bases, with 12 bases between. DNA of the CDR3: TGTGCCAGCAGTGTCCTGGACGGGGATCAGCCCCAGCATTTT. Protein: CASSVLDGDQPQHF.

CDR3 DNA: TGTGCCAGCAGCCAAGATCACGAGGTCTGGGCAGATACGCAGTATTTT. Protein: CASSQDHEVWADTQYF. The rearrangement joins TRBV4-2 to TRBJ2-3; D is unclear. The V and J ends lost 0 bases and 4 bases respectively, with 14 bases between them. The CDR3 is 16 amino acids. CDR1 is LGHNA, CDR2 YNFKEQ, per germline.

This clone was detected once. The CDR3 protein is CASSQGTSGRARSYNEQFF. The DNA for the CDR3 is TGCGCCAGCAGCCAAGGGACTAGCGGGAGGGCGAGGTCCTACAATGAGCAGTTCTTC. The chain employs TRBV4-1 and TRBJ2-1; 15 positions agree with TRBD2. CDR3 length equals 19 residues. The V segment lost 1 base and the J segment 1 base; nucleotides outside the gene matches: 5. From germline, CDR1 is MGHRA and CDR2 YSYEKL.

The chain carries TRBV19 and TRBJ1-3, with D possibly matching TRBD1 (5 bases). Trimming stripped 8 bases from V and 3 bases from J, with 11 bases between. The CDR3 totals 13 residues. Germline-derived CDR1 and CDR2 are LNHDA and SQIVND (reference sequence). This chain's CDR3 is CASWGGSGNTIYF. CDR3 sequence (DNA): TGTGCCAGTTGGGGCGGCAGTGGAAACACCATATATTTT.

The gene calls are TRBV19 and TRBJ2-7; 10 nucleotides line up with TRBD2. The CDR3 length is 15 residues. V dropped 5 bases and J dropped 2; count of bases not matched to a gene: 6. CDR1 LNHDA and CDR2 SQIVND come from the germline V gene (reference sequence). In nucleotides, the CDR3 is TGTGCCAGTAGTCCTTTAGCGGGGGGCCCCTACGAGCAGTACTTC. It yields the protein CASSPLAGGPYEQYF.

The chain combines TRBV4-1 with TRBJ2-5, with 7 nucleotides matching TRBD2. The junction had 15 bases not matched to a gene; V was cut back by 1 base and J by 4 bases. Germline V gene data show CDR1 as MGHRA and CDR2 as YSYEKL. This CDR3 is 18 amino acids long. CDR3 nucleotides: TGCGCCAGCAGCCAAGGGCCGCTGCGGCGGGAGAAAGGAGAGACCCAGTACTTC. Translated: CASSQGPLRREKGETQYF.

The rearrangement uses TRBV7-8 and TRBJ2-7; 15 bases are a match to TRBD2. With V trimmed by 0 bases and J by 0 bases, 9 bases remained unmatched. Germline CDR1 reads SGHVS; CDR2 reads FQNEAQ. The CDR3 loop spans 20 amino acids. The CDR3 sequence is CASSLARVGLAGGRSYEQYF. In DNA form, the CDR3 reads TGTGCCAGCAGCTTAGCGCGGGTGGGACTAGCGGGAGGCCGCTCCTACGAGCAGTACTTC.

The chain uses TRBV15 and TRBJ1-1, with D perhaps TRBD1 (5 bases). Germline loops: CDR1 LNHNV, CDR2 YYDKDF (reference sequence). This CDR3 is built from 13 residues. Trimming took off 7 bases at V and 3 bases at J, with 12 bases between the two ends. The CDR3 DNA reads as TGTGCCACCATTCTGGAGGGGTACACTGAAGCTTTCTTT. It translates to CATILEGYTEAFF.

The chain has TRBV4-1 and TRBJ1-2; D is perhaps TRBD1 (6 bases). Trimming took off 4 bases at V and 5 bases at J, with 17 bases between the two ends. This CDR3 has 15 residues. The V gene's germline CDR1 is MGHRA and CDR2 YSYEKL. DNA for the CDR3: TGCGCCAGCAGCCTTAACCTAGGGGGTGGTTATGGCTACACCTTC. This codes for CASSLNLGGGYGYTF.

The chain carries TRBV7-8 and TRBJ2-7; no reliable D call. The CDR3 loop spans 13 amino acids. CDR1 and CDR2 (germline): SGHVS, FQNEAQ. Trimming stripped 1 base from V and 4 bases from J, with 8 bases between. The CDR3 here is CASSLGPKYEQYF. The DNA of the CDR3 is TGTGCCAGCAGCTTAGGGCCCAAATACGAGCAGTACTTC.

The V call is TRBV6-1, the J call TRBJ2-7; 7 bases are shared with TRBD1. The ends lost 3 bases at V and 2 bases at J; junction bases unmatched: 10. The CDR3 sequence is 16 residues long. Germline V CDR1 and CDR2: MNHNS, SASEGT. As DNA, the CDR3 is TGTGCCAGCAGTGACGATATCCAGGGGGAGACCTACGAGCAGTACTTC. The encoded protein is CASSDDIQGETYEQYF.

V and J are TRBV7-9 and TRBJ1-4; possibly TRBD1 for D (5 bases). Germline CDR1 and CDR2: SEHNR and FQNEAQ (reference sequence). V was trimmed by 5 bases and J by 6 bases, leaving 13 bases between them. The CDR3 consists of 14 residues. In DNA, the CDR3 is TGTGCCAGCAGCATAGGGGACTATGATGAAAAACTGTTTTTT. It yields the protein CASSIGDYDEKLFF.

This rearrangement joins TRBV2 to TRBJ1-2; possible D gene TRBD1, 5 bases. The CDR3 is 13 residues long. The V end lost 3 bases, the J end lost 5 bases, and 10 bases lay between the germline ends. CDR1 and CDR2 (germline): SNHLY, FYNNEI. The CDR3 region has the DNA TGTGCCAGCAGTGAGGGGCCAATTTATGGCTACACCTTC. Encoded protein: CASSEGPIYGYTF.

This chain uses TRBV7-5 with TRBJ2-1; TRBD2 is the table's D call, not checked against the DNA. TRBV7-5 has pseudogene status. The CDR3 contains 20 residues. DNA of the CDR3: TGTGTCAGAAGCTTAGTCTGGGGGACTAGCGGGAGGGCTGACTACAATGAGCAGTTCTTC. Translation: CVRSLVWGTSGRADYNEQFF.

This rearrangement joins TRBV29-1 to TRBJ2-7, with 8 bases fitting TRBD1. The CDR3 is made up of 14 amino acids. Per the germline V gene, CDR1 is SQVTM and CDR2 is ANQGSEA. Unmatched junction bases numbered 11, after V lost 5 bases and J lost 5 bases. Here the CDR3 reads CSVTTDRGVDEQYF. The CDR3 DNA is TGCAGCGTTACCACCGACAGGGGAGTCGACGAGCAGTACTTC.

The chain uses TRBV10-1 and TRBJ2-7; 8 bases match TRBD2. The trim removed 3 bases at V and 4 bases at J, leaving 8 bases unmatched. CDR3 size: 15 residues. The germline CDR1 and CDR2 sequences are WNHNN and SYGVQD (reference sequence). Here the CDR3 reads CASSDGAGDFYEQYF. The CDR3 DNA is TGCGCCAGCAGTGACGGAGCGGGAGACTTTTACGAGCAGTACTTC.

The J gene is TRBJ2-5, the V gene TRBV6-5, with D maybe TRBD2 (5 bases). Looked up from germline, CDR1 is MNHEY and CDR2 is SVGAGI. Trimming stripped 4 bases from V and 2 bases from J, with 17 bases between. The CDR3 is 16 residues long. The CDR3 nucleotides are TGTGCCAGCAGTTCGCTCTCCGGGATCGGGCAAGAGACCCAGTACTTC. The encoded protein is CASSSLSGIGQETQYF.

CDR3 in DNA: TGTGCCAGTAGTTTTTCCATCGGCGGCACTGAAGCTTTCTTT. Protein: CASSFSIGGTEAFF. The rearrangement links TRBV19 to TRBJ1-1, with unresolved D. Germline V gene data show CDR1 as LNHDA and CDR2 as SQIVND (reference sequence). V shed 5 bases and J shed 4 bases, with 14 bases lying between them. The CDR3 loop spans 14 amino acids.

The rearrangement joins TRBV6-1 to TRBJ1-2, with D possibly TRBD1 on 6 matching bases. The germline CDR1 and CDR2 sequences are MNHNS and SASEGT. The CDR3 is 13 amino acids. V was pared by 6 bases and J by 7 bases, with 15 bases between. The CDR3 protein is CASSTTGIAGYTF. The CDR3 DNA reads TGTGCCAGCAGCACGACAGGTATCGCTGGCTACACCTTC.

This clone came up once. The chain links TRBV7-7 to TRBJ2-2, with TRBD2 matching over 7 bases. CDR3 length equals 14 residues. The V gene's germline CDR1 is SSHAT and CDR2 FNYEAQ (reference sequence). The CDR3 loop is CASSTSPNTGELFF. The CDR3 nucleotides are TGTGCTAGCTCGACTAGCCCGAACACCGGGGAGCTGTTTTTT.

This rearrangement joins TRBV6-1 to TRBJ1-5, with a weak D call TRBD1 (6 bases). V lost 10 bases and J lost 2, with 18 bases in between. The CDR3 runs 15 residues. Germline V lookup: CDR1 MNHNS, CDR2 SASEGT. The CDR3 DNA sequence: TGTGCCACCACCATCCCTAACAGGGGCAATCAGCCCCAGCATTTT. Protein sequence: CATTIPNRGNQPQHF.

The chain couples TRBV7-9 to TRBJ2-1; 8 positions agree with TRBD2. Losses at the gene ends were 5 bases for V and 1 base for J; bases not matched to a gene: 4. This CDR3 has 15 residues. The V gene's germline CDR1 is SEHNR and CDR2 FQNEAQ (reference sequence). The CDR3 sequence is CASSPGTRSYNEQFF. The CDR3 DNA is TGTGCCAGCAGCCCCGGGACTAGATCCTACAATGAGCAGTTCTTC.

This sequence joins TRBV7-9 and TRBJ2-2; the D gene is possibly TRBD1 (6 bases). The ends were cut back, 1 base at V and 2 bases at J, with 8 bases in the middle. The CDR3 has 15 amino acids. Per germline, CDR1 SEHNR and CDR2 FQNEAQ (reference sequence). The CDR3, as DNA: TGTGCCAGCAGCTTAGAGGACAGTAACACCGGGGAGCTGTTTTTT. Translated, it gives CASSLEDSNTGELFF.

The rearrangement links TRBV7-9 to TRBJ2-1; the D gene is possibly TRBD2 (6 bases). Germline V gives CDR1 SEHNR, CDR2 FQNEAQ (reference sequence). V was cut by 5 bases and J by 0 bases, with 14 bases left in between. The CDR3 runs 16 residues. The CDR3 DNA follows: TGTGCCAGCAGCCCAAAGGACGGGAGCTCCTACAATGAGCAGTTCTTC. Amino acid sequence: CASSPKDGSSYNEQFF. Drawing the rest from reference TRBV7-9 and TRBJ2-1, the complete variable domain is DTGVSQNPRHKITKRGQNVTFRCDPISEHNRLYWYRQTLGQGPEFLTYFQNEAQLEKSRLLSDRFSAERPKGSFSTLEIQRTEQGDSAMYLCASSPKDGSSYNEQFFGPGTRLTVL.

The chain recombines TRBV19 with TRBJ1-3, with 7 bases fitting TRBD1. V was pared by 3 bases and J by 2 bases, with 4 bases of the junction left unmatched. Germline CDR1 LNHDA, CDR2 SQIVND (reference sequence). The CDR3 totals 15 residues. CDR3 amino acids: CASSIYRGAGNTIYF. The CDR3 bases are TGTGCCAGTAGTATCTACAGGGGAGCTGGAAACACCATATATTTT.

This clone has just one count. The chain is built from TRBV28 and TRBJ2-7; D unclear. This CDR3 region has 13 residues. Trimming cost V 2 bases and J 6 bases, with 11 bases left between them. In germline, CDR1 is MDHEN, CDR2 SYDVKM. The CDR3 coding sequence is TGTGCCAGCAGTTTACCCCCCCTCTCCGAGCAGTACTTC. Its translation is CASSLPPLSEQYF.

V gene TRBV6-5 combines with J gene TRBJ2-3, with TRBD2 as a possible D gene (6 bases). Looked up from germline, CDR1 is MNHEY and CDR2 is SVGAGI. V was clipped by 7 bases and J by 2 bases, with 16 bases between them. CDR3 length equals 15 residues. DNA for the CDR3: TGTGCCAGCACCCGGCAGGGACTTTTCACAGATACGCAGTATTTT. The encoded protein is CASTRQGLFTDTQYF.

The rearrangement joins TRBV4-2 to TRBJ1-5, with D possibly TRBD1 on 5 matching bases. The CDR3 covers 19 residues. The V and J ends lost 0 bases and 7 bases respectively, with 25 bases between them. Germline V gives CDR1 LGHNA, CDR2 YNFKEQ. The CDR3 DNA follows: TGTGCCAGCAGCCAAGATTTCGGGAGGGACGGAGGCTTTGGGCAGCCCCAGCATTTT. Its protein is CASSQDFGRDGGFGQPQHF.

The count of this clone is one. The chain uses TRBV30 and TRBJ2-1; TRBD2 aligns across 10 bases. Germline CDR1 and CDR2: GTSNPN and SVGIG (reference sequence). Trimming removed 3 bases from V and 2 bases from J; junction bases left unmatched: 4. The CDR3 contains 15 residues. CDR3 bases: TGTGCCTGGAGCCGAGCGGGGGGGCCCTACAATGAGCAGTTCTTC. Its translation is CAWSRAGGPYNEQFF.